Below are 20 T cell receptor beta chains sequenced from a single sample in a study of cytomegalovirus exposure and HLA in healthy donors. Researchers ran the PCR with 60 Vbeta and 13 Jbeta primers. The assay was immunoSEQ multiplex PCR, and TCRdb's table has in-frame clones only and misses some. The sample includes 130,000 to 150,000 clones, 76% of them seen just once. The sequenced material came from PBMCs. These receptors were taken from a man between 18 and 35 years old in good health and CMV-seronegative.

The CDR3 is CASSDTGTRGADTQYF. The CDR3 nucleotides are TGTGCCAGCAGTGACACCGGGACTAGGGGGGCGGATACGCAGTATTTT. The chain uses TRBV6-1 and TRBJ2-3; TRBD2 agrees at 8 bases. The CDR3 has 16 amino acids. Germline V gene sequence: CDR1 MNHNS, CDR2 SASEGT. V lost 3 bases to trimming and J lost 6 bases; unmatched junction nucleotides: 11.

The gene calls are TRBV10-3 and TRBJ2-7; possibly TRBD2 for D (7 bases). The germline V and J ends were trimmed by 6 bases and 2 bases, with 14 bases remaining between them. Germline loops: CDR1 ENHRY, CDR2 SYGVKD. The CDR3 consists of 14 residues. The CDR3 here is CAIRPSGDTYEQYF. In DNA form, the CDR3 reads TGTGCCATCAGACCAAGCGGGGACACCTACGAGCAGTACTTC.

The chain couples TRBV5-1 to TRBJ1-2, with TRBD1 matching over 8 bases. V shed 4 bases and J 7 bases; nucleotides not matched to a gene: 6. The CDR3 has 13 amino acids. The germline V gene has CDR1 SGHRS and CDR2 YFSETQ. The CDR3 is CASSPDRAGGYTF. CDR3 in DNA: TGCGCCAGCAGCCCGGACAGGGCGGGTGGCTACACCTTC.

V is TRBV10-2 and J is TRBJ2-3; 11 bases align to TRBD1. V was pared by 6 bases and J by 6 bases, with 5 bases of the junction left unmatched. Germline V gene data show CDR1 as WSHSY and CDR2 as SAAADI. CDR3 length: 14 residues. Here the CDR3 reads CASRGQGVLDTQYF. CDR3 DNA: TGCGCCAGCAGGGGACAGGGGGTTCTCGATACGCAGTATTTT.

The rearrangement uses TRBV18 and TRBJ2-7; D uncertain. Trimming took 4 bases from V and 4 from J, leaving 17 bases between them. The CDR3 has 15 residues. Germline V CDR1 and CDR2: KGHSH, LQKENI. CDR3 coding DNA: TGTGCCAGCTCACGACCGGGCCCATCCAGATACGAGCAGTACTTC. Its protein product is CASSRPGPSRYEQYF.

This clone was seen just once. The rearrangement uses TRBV7-6 and TRBJ2-1; 8 bases align to TRBD2. CDR1 SGHVS and CDR2 FNYEAQ come from the germline V gene. The V and J ends lost 1 base and 3 bases, in that order; junction bases with no gene match: 8. The length of the CDR3 is 17 residues. This CDR3 is CASSLDQAGGFYNEQFF. DNA of the CDR3: TGTGCCAGCAGCTTAGATCAGGCGGGAGGTTTCTACAATGAGCAGTTCTTC. The whole variable domain, filled in from reference TRBV7-6 and TRBJ2-1, reads GAGVSQSPRYKVTKRGQDVALRCDPISGHVSLYWYRQALGQGPEFLTYFNYEAQQDKSGLPNDRFSAERPEGSISTLTIQRTEQRDSAMYRCASSLDQAGGFYNEQFFGPGTRLTVL.

The gene calls are TRBV30 and TRBJ2-5; D gene ambiguous. Per the germline V gene, CDR1 is GTSNPN and CDR2 is SVGIG (reference sequence). CDR3 size: 12 residues. V was trimmed by 0 bases and J by 5 bases, leaving 7 bases between them. This CDR3 is CAWSVARETQYF. The CDR3 nucleotides are TGTGCCTGGAGTGTAGCACGGGAGACCCAGTACTTC.

V gene TRBV6-1 combines with J gene TRBJ1-6; 8 nucleotides align to TRBD1. This CDR3 contains 17 residues. V lost 4 bases and J lost 7; bases outside the gene matches: 12. Germline V gene data show CDR1 as MNHNS and CDR2 as SASEGT. CDR3 DNA: TGTGCCAGCAGTGTACTGGGACGAGGACAGGGCAATTCACCCCTCCACTTT. Translated, it gives CASSVLGRGQGNSPLHF.

This clone was picked up one time. The rearrangement joins TRBV19 to TRBJ2-5; tentative D call: TRBD2 (5 bases). CDR3 length: 13 residues. V was cut by 5 bases and J by 3 bases, with 10 bases left in between. Germline V gene lookup returns CDR1 LNHDA and CDR2 SQIVND (reference sequence). DNA of the CDR3: TGTGCCAGTAGTCAAGACTATGAAGAGACCCAGTACTTC. The encoded protein is CASSQDYEETQYF. Using reference TRBV19 and TRBJ2-5 for the parts outside the CDR3, the full variable domain is DGGITQSPKYLFRKEGQNVTLSCEQNLNHDAMYWYRQDPGQGLRLIYYSQIVNDFQKGDIAEGYSVSREKKESFPLTVTSAQKNPTAFYLCASSQDYEETQYFGPGTRLLVL.

The rearrangement links TRBV11-2 to TRBJ2-1, with D uncertain. This CDR3 comprises 12 residues. The germline V gene encodes CDR1 SGHAT and CDR2 FQNNGV. V was shortened by 2 bases and J by 5 bases, with 4 bases between the two germline ends. CDR3 coding DNA: TGTGCCAGCAGCTTATTAGACAATGAGCAGTTCTTC. Translated: CASSLLDNEQFF.

This chain uses TRBV6-5 with TRBJ2-5, with 10 bases aligning to TRBD1. The better agreement between TRBJ2-7 and the DNA end casts doubt on the J call. In germline, CDR1 is MNHEY, CDR2 SVGAGI. The CDR3 contains 14 residues. CDR3 sequence reads: CASSETGGVYEQYF. CDR3 nucleotide sequence: TGTGCCAGCAGCGAGACAGGGGGCGTTTACGAGCAGTACTTC.

The gene calls are TRBV9 and TRBJ2-4; TRBD2 matches at 11 bases. Germline V CDR1 and CDR2: SGDLS, YYNGEE. The CDR3 contains 15 residues. V was clipped by 3 bases and J by 5 bases; unmatched bases: 4. The CDR3 reads CASSATSGVQNIQYF. In nucleotides, the CDR3 is TGTGCCAGCAGCGCGACTAGCGGGGTGCAAAACATTCAGTACTTC.

This clone was counted once. The chain combines TRBV11-3 with TRBJ1-1, with no clear D. The V gene's germline CDR1 is SGHNT and CDR2 YENEEA. V was shortened by 3 bases and J by 10 bases, with 15 bases between the two germline ends. CDR3 length: 13 residues. Here the CDR3 DNA reads TGTGCCAGCAGCTTCGGCCCCGGGTCTACAGCTTTCTTT. It codes for CASSFGPGSTAFF.

V and J are TRBV7-9 and TRBJ1-4, with 8 bases identical to TRBD1. In germline, CDR1 is SEHNR, CDR2 FQNEAQ (reference sequence). The CDR3 runs to 15 residues. V shed 4 bases, J shed 7 bases, and the junction held 8 bases outside the gene matches. CDR3 loop: CASSSTTGVGEKLFF. CDR3 bases: TGTGCCAGCAGCTCGACGACAGGGGTCGGTGAAAAACTGTTTTTT.

Only a few counts were recorded for this clone. This chain uses TRBV29-1 with TRBJ2-7; 8 nucleotides match TRBD1. Germline loops: CDR1 SQVTM, CDR2 ANQGSEA. The CDR3 runs 15 residues. With V trimmed by 6 bases and J by 4 bases, 14 bases remained unmatched. The CDR3, as DNA: TGCAGCGTAGTGCCCACCCGGACAGGGTGGTACGAGCAGTACTTC. Translated, it gives CSVVPTRTGWYEQYF.

The chain couples TRBV19 to TRBJ2-7; weak D call: TRBD2 (6 bases). V lost 5 bases and J lost 5, with 13 bases in between. There are 13 residues in the CDR3. The germline CDR1 and CDR2 sequences are LNHDA and SQIVND (reference sequence). In DNA, the CDR3 is TGTGCCAGTAGTCCGGGAGTGCAGGACGAGCAGTACTTC. As protein: CASSPGVQDEQYF.

Here the CDR3 DNA reads TGCGCCAGCAGCCAAGGCGGCCTCTCTGGAAACACCATATATTTT. It yields the protein CASSQGGLSGNTIYF. The rearrangement uses TRBV4-1 and TRBJ1-3; D remains ambiguous. The V end was cut by 1 base, the J end by 0 bases, with 7 bases between. The CDR3 length is 15 residues. Germline CDR1 MGHRA, CDR2 YSYEKL.

This clone was recorded a few times. V is TRBV15 and J is TRBJ2-7; TRBD1 matches 10 bases. Germline CDR1 is LNHNV and CDR2 is YYDKDF (reference sequence). The CDR3 loop spans 15 amino acids. Trimming removed 5 bases from V and 5 bases from J; junction bases left unmatched: 9. CDR3 DNA: TGTGCCACCAGCGTCCTGGGACAGGGGTCCCACGAGCAGTACTTC. Translation gives CATSVLGQGSHEQYF.

The rearrangement links TRBV14 to TRBJ2-1; 9 bases are a match to TRBD2. V gave up 7 bases and J gave up 7 bases; unmatched junction bases: 14. CDR1 SGHDN and CDR2 FVKESK come from the germline V gene. The CDR3 covers 16 residues. The CDR3 loop is CASNLAGTSFWNEQFF. CDR3 DNA sequence: TGTGCCAGCAACCTAGCCGGGACTAGCTTTTGGAATGAGCAGTTCTTC.

The chain links TRBV27 to TRBJ2-2, with 9 bases that match TRBD1. CDR1 and CDR2 from the germline V gene are MNHEY and SMNVEV (reference sequence). J lost 4 bases, V lost 5 bases, and 8 bases had no gene match. This CDR3 contains 16 residues. As DNA, the CDR3 is TGTGCCAGCAGTATGACAGGGGGAAGGGGCACCGGGGAGCTGTTTTTT. Its translation: CASSMTGGRGTGELFF.